This T cell receptor (beta chain) came from a study of blood T cell repertoires in COVID-19. Germline CDR1 is SGDLS and CDR2 is YYNGEE. The CDR3 runs to 15 residues. The ends lost 3 bases at V and 6 bases at J; junction bases unmatched: 6. Only in-frame clones appear in the TCRdb table, and some are missing; sequencing was by immunoSEQ multiplex PCR. The data hold 380,000 or so clones, with roughly 87% observed a single time. The sequence derives from a woman aged 40 to 49 with acute COVID-19. The rearrangement uses TRBV9 and TRBJ2-7; 13 bases align to TRBD2. The sample comprised PBMCs or T cells enriched from blood (not recorded which). The CDR3 reads CASSETSGGAREQYF. The CDR3 DNA reads TGTGCCAGCAGCGAAACTAGCGGGGGGGCTCGCGAGCAGTACTTC.